A selection of T cell receptor beta chains follows, all from one sample in a study of Graves' ophthalmopathy and Graves' hyperthyroidism. TCRdb re-called the multiplex PCR reads through MiXCR, storing one row per CDR3 protein. The sample yields some 160,000 distinct CDR3 sequences, roughly 36% seen once. The sample consisted of peripheral blood. These receptors were obtained from a man aged 25 to 40 with Graves' ophthalmopathy. The CDR3 runs from the conserved cysteine through the conserved F or W. A D gene is named only where the DNA matches it firmly. Clone size is stated in some rows and not others, as once, few, many or a class when expanded.

CDR3 length: 14
J gene: TRBJ1-2
clone size: NA
V gene: TRBV6-1
D gene: TRBD1
CDR3 DNA: TGTGCCAGCAGTGAAGACGGACAGGGGCTTGGCTACACCTTC
CDR3 protein: CASSEDGQGLGYTF

CDR3 length: 14
J gene: TRBJ1-5
clone size: NA
V gene: TRBV6-2/TRBV6-3
D gene: TRBD1
CDR3 DNA: TGTGCCAGCAGAACCGGACAGGGGTATCAGCCCCAGCATTTT
CDR3 protein: CASRTGQGYQPQHF

CDR3 length: 15
J gene: TRBJ2-7
clone size: NA
V gene: TRBV11-3
D gene: NA
CDR3 DNA: TGTGCCAGCAGCTGGAGAGGGTTCCGACTCTACGAGCAGTACTTC
CDR3 protein: CASSWRGFRLYEQYF

CDR3 length: 15
J gene: TRBJ1-5
clone size: NA
V gene: TRBV19
D gene: NA
CDR3 DNA: TGTGCCAGTACGCGCGGAGGGAATAGCAATCAGCCCCAGCATTTT
CDR3 protein: CASTRGGNSNQPQHF

CDR3 length: 14
J gene: TRBJ2-7
clone size: many
V gene: TRBV6-2/TRBV6-3
D gene: TRBD1
CDR3 DNA: TGTGCCAGCAGACTCTCGACAGGGGTCTACGAGCAGTACTTC
CDR3 protein: CASRLSTGVYEQYF

CDR3 length: 14
J gene: TRBJ1-2
clone size: few
V gene: TRBV12-3/TRBV12-4
D gene: TRBD1
CDR3 DNA: TGTGCCAGCAGTTTAGGGGGACAGGGGTATGGCTACACCTTC
CDR3 protein: CASSLGGQGYGYTF

CDR3 length: 11
J gene: TRBJ2-5
clone size: many
V gene: TRBV6-1
D gene: NA
CDR3 DNA: TGTGCCAGCGGTAGTTTAGAGACCCAGTACTTC
CDR3 protein: CASGSLETQYF

CDR3 length: 13
J gene: TRBJ2-7
clone size: many
V gene: TRBV4-3
D gene: NA
CDR3 DNA: TGCGCCAGCAGCCAAGAAGGGGCAGTCGAGCAGTACTTC
CDR3 protein: CASSQEGAVEQYF

CDR3 length: 17
J gene: TRBJ1-6
clone size: NA
V gene: TRBV2
D gene: NA
CDR3 DNA: TGTGCCAGCAGTGAAGAATCAGGGAAGGTGCGGGATTCACCCCTCCACTTT
CDR3 protein: CASSEESGKVRDSPLHF

CDR3 length: 14
J gene: TRBJ1-1
clone size: NA
V gene: TRBV19
D gene: NA
CDR3 DNA: TGTGCCAGTAGTTGGGACTGGGGAAACACTGAAGCTTTCTTT
CDR3 protein: CASSWDWGNTEAFF

CDR3 length: 13
J gene: TRBJ1-6
clone size: many
V gene: TRBV10-3
D gene: NA
CDR3 DNA: TGTGCCATCACCGGGACCGGTAATTCACCCCTCCACTTT
CDR3 protein: CAITGTGNSPLHF

CDR3 length: 16
J gene: TRBJ2-5
clone size: many
V gene: TRBV28
D gene: NA
CDR3 DNA: TGTGCCAGCAGTTTCCCTAGTCGGGCCGTGGGAGAGACCCAGTACTTC
CDR3 protein: CASSFPSRAVGETQYF

CDR3 length: 15
J gene: TRBJ2-5
clone size: NA
V gene: TRBV6-5
D gene: TRBD2
CDR3 DNA: TGTGCCAGCAGTTACGGAGCGGGAGAAGTAGAGACCCAGTACTTC
CDR3 protein: CASSYGAGEVETQYF

CDR3 length: 16
J gene: TRBJ2-5
clone size: many
V gene: TRBV27
D gene: NA
CDR3 DNA: TGTGCCAGCAGCCCACTCCCAGGGTTGGGACAAGAGACCCAGTACTTC
CDR3 protein: CASSPLPGLGQETQYF